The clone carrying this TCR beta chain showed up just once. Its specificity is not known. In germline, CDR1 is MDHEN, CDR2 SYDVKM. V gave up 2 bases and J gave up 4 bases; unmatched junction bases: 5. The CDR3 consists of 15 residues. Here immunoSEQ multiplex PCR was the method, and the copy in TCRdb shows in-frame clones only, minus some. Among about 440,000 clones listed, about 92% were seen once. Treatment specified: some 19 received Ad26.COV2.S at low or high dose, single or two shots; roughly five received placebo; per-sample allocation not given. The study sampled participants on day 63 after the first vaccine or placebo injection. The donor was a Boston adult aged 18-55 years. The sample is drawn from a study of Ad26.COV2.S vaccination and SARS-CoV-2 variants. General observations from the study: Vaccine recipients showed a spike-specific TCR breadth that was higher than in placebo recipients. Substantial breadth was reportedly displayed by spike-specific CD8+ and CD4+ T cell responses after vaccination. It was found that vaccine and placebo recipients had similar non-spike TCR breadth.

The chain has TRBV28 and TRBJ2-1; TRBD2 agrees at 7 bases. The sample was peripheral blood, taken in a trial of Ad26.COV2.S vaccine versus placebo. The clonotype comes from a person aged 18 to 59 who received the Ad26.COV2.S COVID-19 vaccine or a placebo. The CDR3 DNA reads TGTGCCAGCAGTTTAGGGGAGGGGCGGTACAATGAGCAGTTCTTC. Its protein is CASSLGEGRYNEQFF.